Given below is one TCR beta chain in context. Its target is not known. This table comes from immunoSEQ multiplex PCR, and its TCRdb copy is limited to in-frame clones, with some not included. The table records roughly 84,000 clones, approximately 90% of them present only once. The entry originates in a study of T cells in localized non-small cell lung cancer. General study findings and limits: Longer overall survival accompanied higher blood T cell density. Measurement of T cell clonality placed uninvolved adjacent lung highest, above the level in tumor.

The V segment lost 5 bases and the J segment 10 bases; nucleotides outside the gene matches: 6. Germline V gene data show CDR1 as MNHEY and CDR2 as SMNVEV (reference sequence). CDR3 length equals 14 residues. The TCR sequence derives from a woman aged 35-75 years with stage I squamous cell lung carcinoma. The sample was peripheral blood, taken before any cancer treatment. The rearrangement joins TRBV27 to TRBJ1-6, with 9 bases aligning to TRBD1. The CDR3: CASSAGQGLSPLHF. The CDR3 nucleotides are TGTGCCAGCAGTGCTGGACAGGGGTTGTCACCCCTCCACTTT.